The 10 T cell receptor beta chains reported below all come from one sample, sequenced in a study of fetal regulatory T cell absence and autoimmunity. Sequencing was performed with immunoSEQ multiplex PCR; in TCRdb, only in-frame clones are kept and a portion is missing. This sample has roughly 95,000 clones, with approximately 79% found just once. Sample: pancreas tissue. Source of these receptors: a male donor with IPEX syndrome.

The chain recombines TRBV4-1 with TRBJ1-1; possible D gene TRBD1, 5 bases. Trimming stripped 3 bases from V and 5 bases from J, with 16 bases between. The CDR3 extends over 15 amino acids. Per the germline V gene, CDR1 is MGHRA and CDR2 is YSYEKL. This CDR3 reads CASSQGVYSGTEAFF. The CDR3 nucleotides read TGCGCCAGCAGCCAGGGGGTCTACAGTGGGACTGAAGCTTTCTTT.

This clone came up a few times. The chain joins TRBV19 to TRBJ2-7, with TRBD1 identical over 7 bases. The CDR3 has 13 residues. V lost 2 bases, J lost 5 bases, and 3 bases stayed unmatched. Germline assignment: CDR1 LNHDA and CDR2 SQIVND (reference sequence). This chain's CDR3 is CASSINRGNEQYF. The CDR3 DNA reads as TGTGCCAGTAGTATAAACAGGGGTAACGAGCAGTACTTC.

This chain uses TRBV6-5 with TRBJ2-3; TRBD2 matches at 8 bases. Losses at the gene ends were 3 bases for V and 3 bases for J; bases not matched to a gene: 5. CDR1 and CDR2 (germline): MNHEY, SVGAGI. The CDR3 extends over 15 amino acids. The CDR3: CASSYVSGTTDTQYF. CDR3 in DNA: TGTGCCAGCAGTTATGTTAGCGGGACTACAGATACGCAGTATTTT.

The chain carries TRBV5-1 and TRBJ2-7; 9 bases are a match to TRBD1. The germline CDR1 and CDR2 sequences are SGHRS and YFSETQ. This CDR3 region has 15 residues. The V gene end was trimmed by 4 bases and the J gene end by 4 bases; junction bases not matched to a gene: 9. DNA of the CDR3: TGCGCCAGCAGCCCGACAGGGGGAGGTGGGTACGAGCAGTACTTC. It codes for CASSPTGGGGYEQYF.

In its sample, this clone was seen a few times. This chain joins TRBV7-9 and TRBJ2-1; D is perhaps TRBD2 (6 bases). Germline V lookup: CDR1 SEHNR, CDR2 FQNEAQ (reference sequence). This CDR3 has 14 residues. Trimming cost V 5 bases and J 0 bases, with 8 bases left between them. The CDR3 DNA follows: TGTGCCAGCAGCATTAGCGGCTCCTACAATGAGCAGTTCTTC. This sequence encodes CASSISGSYNEQFF. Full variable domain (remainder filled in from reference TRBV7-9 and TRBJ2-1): DTGVSQNPRHKITKRGQNVTFRCDPISEHNRLYWYRQTLGQGPEFLTYFQNEAQLEKSRLLSDRFSAERPKGSFSTLEIQRTEQGDSAMYLCASSISGSYNEQFFGPGTRLTVL.

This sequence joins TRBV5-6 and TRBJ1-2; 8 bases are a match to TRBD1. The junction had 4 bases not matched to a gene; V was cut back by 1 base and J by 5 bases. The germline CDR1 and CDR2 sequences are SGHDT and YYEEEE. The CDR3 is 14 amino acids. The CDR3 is CASSLPTGGYGYTF. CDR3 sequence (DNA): TGTGCCAGCAGCTTGCCAACAGGGGGGTATGGCTACACCTTC. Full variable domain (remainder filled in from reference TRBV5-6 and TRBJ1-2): DAGVTQSPTHLIKTRGQQVTLRCSPKSGHDTVSWYQQALGQGPQFIFQYYEEEERQRGNFPDRFSGHQFPNYSSELNVNALLLGDSALYLCASSLPTGGYGYTFGSGTRLTVV.

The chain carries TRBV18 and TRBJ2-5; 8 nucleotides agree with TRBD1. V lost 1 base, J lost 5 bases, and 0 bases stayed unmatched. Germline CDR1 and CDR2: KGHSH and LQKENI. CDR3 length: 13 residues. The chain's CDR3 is CASSPRTGETQYF. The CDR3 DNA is TGTGCCAGCTCACCACGGACAGGGGAGACCCAGTACTTC.

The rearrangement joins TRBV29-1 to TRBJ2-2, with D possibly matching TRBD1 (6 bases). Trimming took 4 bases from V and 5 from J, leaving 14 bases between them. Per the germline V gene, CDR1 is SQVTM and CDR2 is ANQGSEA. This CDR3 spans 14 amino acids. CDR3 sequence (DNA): TGCAGCGTTGTACAGGGAGATTCGACCGGGGAGCTGTTTTTT. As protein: CSVVQGDSTGELFF.

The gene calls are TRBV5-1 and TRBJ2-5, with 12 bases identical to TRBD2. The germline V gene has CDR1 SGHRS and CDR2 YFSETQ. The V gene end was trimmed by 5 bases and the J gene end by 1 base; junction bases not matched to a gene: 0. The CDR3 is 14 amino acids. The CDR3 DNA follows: TGCGCCAGCAGACTAGCGGGGGGCCAAGAGACCCAGTACTTC. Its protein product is CASRLAGGQETQYF. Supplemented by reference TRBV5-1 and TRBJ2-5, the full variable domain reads KAGVTQTPRYLIKTRGQQVTLSCSPISGHRSVSWYQQTPGQGLQFLFEYFSETQRNKGNFPGRFSGRQFSNSRSEMNVSTLELGDSALYLCASRLAGGQETQYFGPGTRLLVL.

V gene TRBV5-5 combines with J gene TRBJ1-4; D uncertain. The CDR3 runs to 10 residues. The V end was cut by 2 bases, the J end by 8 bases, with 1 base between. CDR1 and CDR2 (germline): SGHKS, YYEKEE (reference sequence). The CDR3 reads CASSLEKLFF. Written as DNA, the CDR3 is TGTGCCAGCAGCTTAGAAAAACTGTTTTTT.